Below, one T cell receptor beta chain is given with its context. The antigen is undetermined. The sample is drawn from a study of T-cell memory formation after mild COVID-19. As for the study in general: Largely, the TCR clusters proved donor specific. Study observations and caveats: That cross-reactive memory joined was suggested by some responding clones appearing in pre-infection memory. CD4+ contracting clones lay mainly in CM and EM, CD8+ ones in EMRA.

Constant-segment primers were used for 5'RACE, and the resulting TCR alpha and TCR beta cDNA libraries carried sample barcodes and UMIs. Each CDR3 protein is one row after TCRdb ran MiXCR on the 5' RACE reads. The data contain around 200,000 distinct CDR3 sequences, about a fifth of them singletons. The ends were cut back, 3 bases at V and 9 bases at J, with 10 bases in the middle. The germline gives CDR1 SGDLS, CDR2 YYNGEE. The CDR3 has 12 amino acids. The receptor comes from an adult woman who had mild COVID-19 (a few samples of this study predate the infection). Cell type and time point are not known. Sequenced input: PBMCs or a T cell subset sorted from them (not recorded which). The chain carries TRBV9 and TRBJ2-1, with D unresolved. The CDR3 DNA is TGTGCCAGCAGCGGAGACTCTTTTGAGCAGTTCTTC. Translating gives CASSGDSFEQFF.